The entry below describes one T cell receptor (beta chain). Its antigen has not been determined. There are no base qualities to consult, and no much larger clone falls within one base. The immunoSEQ Assay was used to sequence TCR beta CDR3 regions from DNA. As for the authors' bioinformatics: T cell density was computed as TCR beta template counts normalized to usable DNA estimated by amplifying housekeeping genes. Richness was estimated with the preseqR package, extrapolating to 400,000 templates for PBMC samples and 120,000 templates for tissue samples. Clonality was defined as one minus Pielou's evenness. Tissue-enriched TCRs were identified through differential abundance testing performed on productive amino-acid clonotypes, with a minimum total count of 5 and an alpha of 0.1. The Jaccard Index and the Morisita Overlap Index were used to measure how much the repertoires overlapped between compartments. GLIPH grouped TCR beta CDR3s together with public tetramer-defined viral CDR3s, and a viral motif had to include at least three viral sequences and also show V-gene enrichment. Not all clones reach the TCRdb copy of this immuneACCESS table, which keeps in-frame sequences only. Checked studies attribute under half of the gap to unresolved V genes and leave the rest unexplained. V and J calls and clone size are as listed in that table; D and trimming were resolved from the DNA. Across this sample there are roughly 18,000 clones, with approximately 82% seen only once. The ten largest clones take up roughly 23% of the sample.

At diagnosis, tumor, uninvolved tumor-adjacent lung and peripheral blood were collected and then preserved as a mix of FFPE and fresh-frozen material. Blood samples were analyzed as peripheral blood mononuclear cells for TCR repertoire profiling. V drops 1 base and J drops 7 bases, leaving 9 bases in between. From the cysteine up to the phenylalanine, the CDR3 has a length of 13 residues. The DNA shown is the 39-base CDR3, in frame from base 1. The germline V gene (reference sequence) provides CDR1 SGHNT and CDR2 YYREEE. The sample comes from a study of T cells in localized non-small cell lung cancer (dated by TCRdb to 2018 to 2021). At the level of the whole study: The study analyzed T cell repertoires of hundreds of early-stage NSCLC patients, comparing tumors and uninvolved tumor-adjacent lungs. The cohort was made up of fewer than 250 treatment-naive NSCLC patients whose localized lung tumors had been resected. NSCLC patients had a mean age of roughly 64 years, and approximately 140 were male and around 99 female. The research as a whole found: The highest T cell clonality was observed in uninvolved tumor-adjacent lung, where clonality exceeded that of tumor, suggesting that antigenic responses were more focused in uninvolved tumor-adjacent lung. Higher blood T cell density associated with longer overall survival, while higher adjacent-lung clonality associated with shorter survival. Because of the exploratory design, TCR variables were selected using unadjusted p-values without false-discovery rate correction. Of the top 100 tumor clones, a median of approximately 60 were detected in paired uninvolved adjacent lung; over 25 were also among that lung's top 100. Because multi-region tumor sequencing was not done, intratumor heterogeneity could not be ruled out.

The sequence came from a female donor of 60 years or more with stage I lung adenocarcinoma. The rearrangement combines TRBV5-4 with TRBJ2-1, with a tentative D call of TRBD1 or TRBD2, each matching 5 bases. Specimen: peripheral blood, collected before any cancer treatment. Read as DNA, the sequence is TGTGCCAGCAGCTTGCCTGGGGGAAATGAGCAGTTCTTC. Its translation reads: CASSLPGGNEQFF.